The 28 T cell receptor beta chains below all came from one sample that was sequenced in a study of shared clonotypes between healthy human individuals. Sequencing was performed with immunoSEQ multiplex PCR; in TCRdb, only in-frame clones are kept and a portion is missing. Among 1.5 million to 2.5 million clones listed, roughly 95% were seen once. Cells designated naive CD8 were CD45RO-negative and were positively selected for CCR7, with terminally differentiated effector memory CD45RA+ cells excluded. Sequencing was done on a sample of naive CD8+ T cells sorted from blood. These TCRs come from a man in his late teens or twenties in good health.

The chain has TRBV18 and TRBJ1-1; no reliable D call. Germline V CDR1 and CDR2: KGHSH, LQKENI. Trimming cost V 0 bases and J 0 bases, with 8 bases left between them. This CDR3 region has 15 residues. CDR3: CASSPPGPLNTEAFF. The CDR3 coding sequence is TGTGCCAGCTCACCACCCGGACCCTTGAACACTGAAGCTTTCTTT.

As concerns this clone: Other DNA sequences from this sample encode an identical CDR3 as well. The V and J genes are TRBV2 and TRBJ1-5; D unresolved. CDR3 length: 14 amino acids. The germline V gene has CDR1 SNHLY and CDR2 FYNNEI. V shed 1 base and J shed 2 bases, with 6 bases lying between them. The CDR3 bases are TGTGCCAGCAGTGAAGGTTGGGGCAATCAGCCCCAGCATTTT. Protein sequence: CASSEGWGNQPQHF.

This clone occurred a few times. The sample holds other DNA sequences that translate to the same CDR3. The V call is TRBV7-3, the J call TRBJ1-1; no definite D call. The CDR3 loop spans 13 amino acids. Germline V gene lookup returns CDR1 SGHTA and CDR2 FQGTGA. Trimming stripped 1 base from V and 1 base from J, with 4 bases between. The CDR3 sequence: CASSLRGNTEAFF. As DNA, the CDR3 is TGTGCCAGCAGCTTAAGGGGGAACACTGAAGCTTTCTTT.

This sequence joins TRBV27 and TRBJ1-4, with TRBD1 identical over 8 bases. The CDR3 length is 15 residues. CDR1 and CDR2 (germline): MNHEY, SMNVEV (reference sequence). J lost 7 bases, V lost 5 bases, and 9 bases had no gene match. CDR3 in amino acids: CASSTQTGAREKLFF. The DNA for the CDR3 is TGTGCCAGCAGTACCCAGACAGGGGCGCGTGAAAAACTGTTTTTT.

This clone was observed once. The chain links TRBV15 to TRBJ2-7; no firm D call. Germline V CDR1 and CDR2: LNHNV, YYDKDF (reference sequence). The V gene lost 0 bases and the J gene lost 7 bases, with 10 bases spanning the gap. This CDR3 comprises 13 residues. The CDR3 DNA sequence: TGTGCCACCAGCAGAGATTGGTTGGGGGAGCAGTACTTC. Translation: CATSRDWLGEQYF.

The chain recombines TRBV5-6 with TRBJ1-1; possibly TRBD1 for D (6 bases). Trimming took 2 bases from V and 6 from J, leaving 14 bases between them. This CDR3 is 14 amino acids long. CDR1 is SGHDT, CDR2 YYEEEE, per germline. The DNA for the CDR3 is TGTGCCAGCAGCTTTGACAGCCGGGGGCCTGAAGCTTTCTTT. As protein: CASSFDSRGPEAFF.

The V call is TRBV7-9, the J call TRBJ2-5; 10 bases fit TRBD2. CDR3 length equals 16 residues. Germline CDR1 SEHNR, CDR2 FQNEAQ (reference sequence). Trimming cost V 1 base and J 0 bases; bases outside gene matches: 2. CDR3 coding DNA: TGTGCCAGCAGCTTAGGGCTAGCGGGGGACCAAGAGACCCAGTACTTC. Translated, it gives CASSLGLAGDQETQYF.

About this clone itself: The same CDR3 is also encoded by other DNA sequences in this sample. The V call is TRBV9, the J call TRBJ2-5; D call uncertain. The CDR3 runs 12 residues. Trimming took off 0 bases at V and 4 bases at J, with 4 bases between the two ends. The V gene's germline CDR1 is SGDLS and CDR2 YYNGEE. CDR3 amino acids: CASSVGGETQYF. The CDR3, as DNA: TGTGCCAGCAGCGTAGGTGGAGAGACCCAGTACTTC.

This chain joins TRBV28 and TRBJ1-1; possible D gene TRBD1, 5 bases. The germline CDR1 and CDR2 sequences are MDHEN and SYDVKM. Trimming pared 0 bases from V and 4 bases from J, leaving 6 bases between. CDR3 length equals 13 residues. CDR3 sequence: CASSLWGRTEAFF. The CDR3 coding sequence is TGTGCCAGCAGTTTATGGGGGCGCACTGAAGCTTTCTTT.

V gene TRBV6-4 combines with J gene TRBJ1-2; D is undetermined. The CDR3 covers 13 residues. The V gene lost 1 base and the J gene lost 4 bases, with 7 bases spanning the gap. The germline V gene has CDR1 MRHNA and CDR2 SNTAGT. CDR3 sequence (DNA): TGTGCCAGCAGTGACTTTCCGGGCTATGGCTACACCTTC. It yields the protein CASSDFPGYGYTF.

The chain couples TRBV13 to TRBJ2-3; D gene unclear. CDR1 and CDR2 (germline): PRHDT, FYEKMQ (reference sequence). Trimming took 0 bases from V and 2 from J, leaving 6 bases between them. CDR3 length equals 14 residues. The CDR3 here is CASSLGHSTDTQYF. The CDR3 region has the DNA TGTGCCAGCAGCTTAGGACACTCCACAGATACGCAGTATTTT.

The chain is built from TRBV9 and TRBJ2-7; a weak D match, TRBD2 (6 bases). With 2 bases removed from V and 3 bases from J, the gap between germline ends came to 9 bases. The CDR3 spans 13 residues. Per germline, CDR1 SGDLS and CDR2 YYNGEE. Here the CDR3 reads CASSVGGIYEQYF. For the CDR3, the DNA is TGTGCCAGCAGCGTCGGAGGGATCTACGAGCAGTACTTC.

This rearrangement joins TRBV11-2 to TRBJ2-7, with D perhaps being TRBD1 or TRBD2 (6 bases each). The ends were cut back, 2 bases at V and 3 bases at J, with 17 bases in the middle. CDR3 size: 16 residues. Germline loops: CDR1 SGHAT, CDR2 FQNNGV. The CDR3 reads CASSLIIGGPFYEQYF. DNA for the CDR3: TGTGCCAGCAGCTTAATTATCGGGGGCCCCTTCTACGAGCAGTACTTC.

The chain uses TRBV14 and TRBJ2-1, with 8 bases matching TRBD1. V gave up 0 bases and J gave up 7 bases; unmatched junction bases: 11. Germline V gives CDR1 SGHDN, CDR2 FVKESK. This CDR3 contains 17 residues. CDR3 in amino acids: CASSQDISGTGRNEQFF. The CDR3 region has the DNA TGTGCCAGCAGCCAAGATATCTCTGGGACAGGTAGAAATGAGCAGTTCTTC. The full variable domain, with the rest looked up from reference TRBV14 and TRBJ2-1, is EAGVTQFPSHSVIEKGQTVTLRCDPISGHDNLYWYRRVMGKEIKFLLHFVKESKQDESGMPNNRFLAERTGGTYSTLKVQPAELEDSGVYFCASSQDISGTGRNEQFFGPGTRLTVL.

The chain carries TRBV5-4 and TRBJ1-1; weak D call: TRBD1 (5 bases). With 5 bases removed from V and 3 bases from J, the gap between germline ends came to 11 bases. CDR3 length: 13 residues. Germline-derived CDR1 and CDR2 are SGHNT and YYREEE (reference sequence). The CDR3 DNA is TGTGCCAGCAGTCTGGGACGTTACACTGAAGCTTTCTTT. Residues: CASSLGRYTEAFF.

Comments on this clone: Additional DNA sequences in this sample encode the identical CDR3. V usage is TRBV27 and J usage is TRBJ2-7, with 7 positions matching TRBD1. The germline CDR1 and CDR2 sequences are MNHEY and SMNVEV (reference sequence). The CDR3 consists of 14 residues. The junction had 6 bases not matched to a gene; V was cut back by 5 bases and J by 2 bases. In nucleotides, the CDR3 is TGTGCCAGCAGTCTCCGGGACAGCACCTACGAGCAGTACTTC. Translation gives CASSLRDSTYEQYF.

The V and J genes are TRBV7-8 and TRBJ2-2; D remains ambiguous. The germline CDR1 and CDR2 sequences are SGHVS and FQNEAQ. This CDR3 region has 13 residues. Trimming removed 2 bases from V and 8 bases from J, with 9 bases in between. CDR3 amino acids: CASSLFVVGELFF. The DNA for the CDR3 is TGTGCCAGCAGCTTATTTGTGGTTGGGGAGCTGTTTTTT. The full variable domain, rest sourced from reference TRBV7-8 and TRBJ2-2, is GAGVSQSPRYKVAKRGQDVALRCDPISGHVSLFWYQQALGQGPEFLTYFQNEAQLDKSGLPSDRFFAERPEGSVSTLKIQRTQQEDSAVYLCASSLFVVGELFFGEGSRLTVL.

The gene calls are TRBV11-2 and TRBJ2-1; 8 bases agree with TRBD2. Losses at the gene ends were 0 bases for V and 4 bases for J; bases not matched to a gene: 5. Germline V gene data show CDR1 as SGHAT and CDR2 as FQNNGV. There are 16 residues in the CDR3. The CDR3 reads CASSLDPAGGYNEQFF. CDR3 sequence (DNA): TGTGCCAGCAGCTTAGATCCTGCGGGAGGTTACAATGAGCAGTTCTTC.

The chain has TRBV6-1 and TRBJ2-1; 11 bases match TRBD2. V trimming: 1 base; J trimming: 8 bases; junction bases outside the gene matches: 13. Germline V CDR1 and CDR2: MNHNS, SASEGT. The CDR3 loop spans 18 amino acids. The CDR3 protein is CASSEGKYLAGGPYEQFF. The CDR3 DNA is TGTGCCAGCAGTGAAGGAAAGTACTTAGCGGGGGGGCCGTATGAGCAGTTCTTC.

The V and J genes are TRBV14 and TRBJ2-7, with D perhaps matching TRBD1 (6 bases). Germline CDR1 reads SGHDN; CDR2 reads FVKESK. The CDR3 length is 16 residues. Between the trimmed V and J ends, which lost 4 bases and 6 bases, there was a span of 22 bases. As DNA, the CDR3 is TGTGCCAGCAGCCCCCAGGGGCGCGGTAATGAGGGCGAGCAGTACTTC. The encoded protein is CASSPQGRGNEGEQYF.

This chain joins TRBV30 and TRBJ2-7; no clear D. From germline, CDR1 is GTSNPN and CDR2 SVGIG (reference sequence). V lost 3 bases and J lost 4, with 13 bases in between. The CDR3 spans 13 residues. The CDR3 region has the DNA TGTGCCTGGAGCACAAGGGTAGGGTACGAGCAGTACTTC. This codes for CAWSTRVGYEQYF.

The rearrangement uses TRBV6-5 and TRBJ1-2; the match to TRBD1 covers 9 bases. CDR1 MNHEY and CDR2 SVGAGI come from the germline V gene. This CDR3 is 14 amino acids long. V lost 6 bases and J lost 7; bases outside the gene matches: 9. CDR3 sequence: CASRPGQGFPGYTF. Here the CDR3 DNA reads TGTGCCAGCAGGCCGGGACAGGGATTTCCTGGCTACACCTTC.

CDR3 sequence reads: CAWNRGENSPLHF. CDR3 bases: TGTGCCTGGAATAGAGGAGAAAATTCACCCCTCCACTTT. This sequence joins TRBV30 and TRBJ1-6; D unclear. This CDR3 has 13 residues. Germline lookup yields CDR1 GTSNPN and CDR2 SVGIG (reference sequence). Trimming removed 4 bases from V and 7 bases from J, with 11 bases in between.

This clone was seen a single time. The rearrangement uses TRBV15 and TRBJ2-1; D call uncertain. V dropped 1 base and J dropped 10 bases, with 8 bases sitting between them. The CDR3 is made up of 12 amino acids. The germline CDR1 and CDR2 sequences are LNHNV and YYDKDF (reference sequence). The CDR3 sequence is CATSRGEVEQFF. CDR3 nucleotides: TGTGCCACCAGCAGAGGTGAGGTAGAGCAGTTCTTC.

The chain has TRBV4-3 and TRBJ2-2; 9 bases are shared with TRBD2. V trimming: 0 bases; J trimming: 6 bases; junction bases outside the gene matches: 8. The CDR3 is 17 amino acids. Germline V gives CDR1 LGHNA, CDR2 YSLEER. CDR3 DNA sequence: TGCGCCAGCAGCCAAGAGGATCTAGCGGGGCTGGCCGGGGAGCTGTTTTTT. Amino acid sequence: CASSQEDLAGLAGELFF.

The V gene is TRBV28, the J gene TRBJ1-2, with D uncertain. Germline V gene sequence: CDR1 MDHEN, CDR2 SYDVKM. There are 15 residues in the CDR3. Trimming took 2 bases from V and 4 from J, leaving 14 bases between them. The CDR3 loop reads CASSLPGEHLYGYTF. CDR3 nucleotides: TGTGCCAGCAGTTTACCCGGAGAGCACCTCTATGGCTACACCTTC.

The gene calls are TRBV27 and TRBJ2-7, with 9 bases that match TRBD2. CDR1 and CDR2 (germline): MNHEY, SMNVEV (reference sequence). The CDR3 consists of 16 residues. Trimming took 5 bases from V and 0 from J; bases not matched to a gene: 8. The CDR3 DNA reads TGTGCCAGCAGTCCGTCGGCTAGCGGGGCCTCCTACGAGCAGTACTTC. This gives the protein CASSPSASGASYEQYF.

The chain employs TRBV27 and TRBJ2-7; 8 nucleotides agree with TRBD2. The CDR3 consists of 13 residues. J was trimmed by 2 bases and V by 6 bases; bases with no gene match: 3. CDR1 MNHEY and CDR2 SMNVEV come from the germline V gene (reference sequence). The chain's CDR3 is CASSGGGPYEQYF. CDR3 DNA: TGTGCCAGCAGCGGGGGGGGTCCCTACGAGCAGTACTTC.